Listed below are T cell receptor beta chains from one sample, sequenced in a study of CD4 T cells in relation to SARS-CoV-2 and coronaviruses. Method: immunoSEQ multiplex PCR; TCRdb's copy keeps in-frame clones and lacks some. Of roughly 71,000 clones listed, around 86% are singletons. Sequencing was carried out using memory CD4+ T cells from PBMCs. Receptors were obtained from a human donor in good health. The CDR3 runs from the conserved cysteine through the conserved F or W. Each record gives: V gene, D gene, J gene, CDR3 length, clone size, CDR3 protein, CDR3 DNA. The D gene is left open where the match is weak. Size is stated for part of the rows, as once, few or many counts, or as a class when the clone is expanded.

V gene: TRBV5-1; D gene: TRBD2; J gene: TRBJ2-5; CDR3 length: 16; clone size: -; CDR3 protein: CASSHGLAGGAETQYF; CDR3 DNA: TGCGCCAGCAGCCATGGACTAGCGGGGGGTGCAGAGACCCAGTACTTC
V gene: TRBV14; D gene: -; J gene: TRBJ1-6; CDR3 length: 13; clone size: -; CDR3 protein: CASSQGQNSPLHF; CDR3 DNA: TGTGCCAGCAGCCAAGGTCAGAATTCACCCCTCCACTTT
V gene: TRBV19; D gene: TRBD1; J gene: TRBJ2-7; CDR3 length: 14; clone size: -; CDR3 protein: CASSRRDRVSEQYF; CDR3 DNA: TGTGCCAGTAGCCGCCGGGACAGGGTGAGCGAGCAGTACTTC
V gene: TRBV7-2; D gene: -; J gene: TRBJ1-6; CDR3 length: 12; clone size: -; CDR3 protein: CASSLDFSPLHF; CDR3 DNA: TGTGCCAGCAGCTTAGATTTTTCACCCCTCCACTTT
V gene: TRBV19; D gene: -; J gene: TRBJ1-5; CDR3 length: 14; clone size: -; CDR3 protein: CASSIDGGNQPQHF; CDR3 DNA: TGTGCCAGTAGTATTGACGGGGGCAATCAGCCCCAGCATTTT
V gene: TRBV14; D gene: TRBD1; J gene: TRBJ2-3; CDR3 length: 17; clone size: -; CDR3 protein: CASSQARGTVRTDTQYF; CDR3 DNA: TGTGCCAGCAGCCAAGCTAGGGGGACAGTCCGCACAGATACGCAGTATTTT
V gene: TRBV10-3; D gene: -; J gene: TRBJ2-3; CDR3 length: 13; clone size: -; CDR3 protein: CASGALSTDTQYF; CDR3 DNA: TGTGCCAGCGGGGCGCTAAGCACAGATACGCAGTATTTT
V gene: TRBV19; D gene: -; J gene: TRBJ1-6; CDR3 length: 14; clone size: -; CDR3 protein: CASRGGADNSPLHF; CDR3 DNA: TGTGCCAGTAGAGGCGGCGCGGATAATTCACCCCTCCACTTT
V gene: TRBV28; D gene: TRBD1; J gene: TRBJ1-2; CDR3 length: 13; clone size: -; CDR3 protein: CASSLGQGGGYTF; CDR3 DNA: TGTGCCAGCAGCCTGGGACAGGGTGGAGGCTACACCTTC
V gene: TRBV19; D gene: -; J gene: TRBJ2-7; CDR3 length: 14; clone size: -; CDR3 protein: CASSMRWAGYEQYF; CDR3 DNA: TGTGCCAGTAGTATGAGGTGGGCGGGATACGAGCAGTACTTC
V gene: TRBV19; D gene: -; J gene: TRBJ1-5; CDR3 length: 13; clone size: -; CDR3 protein: CASRFGGNQPQHF; CDR3 DNA: TGTGCCAGTAGGTTCGGGGGAAATCAGCCCCAGCATTTT
V gene: TRBV3-1/TRBV3-2; D gene: TRBD2; J gene: TRBJ2-7; CDR3 length: 14; clone size: -; CDR3 protein: CASSGGDSTYEQYF; CDR3 DNA: TGTGCCAGCAGCGGGGGGGACTCAACCTACGAGCAGTACTTC
V gene: TRBV30; D gene: -; J gene: TRBJ2-2; CDR3 length: 14; clone size: -; CDR3 protein: CAWNFLLSGGELFF; CDR3 DNA: TGTGCCTGGAATTTTTTACTTTCTGGGGGGGAGCTGTTTTTT
V gene: TRBV30; D gene: TRBD2; J gene: TRBJ2-7; CDR3 length: 10; clone size: few; CDR3 protein: CAWGDYFRYF; CDR3 DNA: TGTGCCTGGGGGGACTACTTCAGGTACTTC
V gene: TRBV7-3; D gene: -; J gene: TRBJ2-1; CDR3 length: 15; clone size: -; CDR3 protein: CASSPPGASYNEQFF; CDR3 DNA: TGTGCCAGCAGCCCCCCGGGGGCCTCCTACAATGAGCAGTTCTTC
V gene: TRBV30; D gene: -; J gene: TRBJ1-6; CDR3 length: 8; clone size: few; CDR3 protein: CAWSAPEF; CDR3 DNA: TGTGCCTGGAGTGCCCCGGAGTTT
V gene: TRBV10-2; D gene: -; J gene: TRBJ2-3; CDR3 length: 14; clone size: -; CDR3 protein: CASRPPGSTDTQYF; CDR3 DNA: TGCGCCAGCAGGCCCCCAGGCTCCACAGATACGCAGTATTTT
V gene: TRBV6-5; D gene: -; J gene: TRBJ2-2; CDR3 length: 16; clone size: -; CDR3 protein: CASSSLRGANTGELFF; CDR3 DNA: TGTGCCAGCAGTTCTCTTCGAGGCGCGAACACCGGGGAGCTGTTTTTT
V gene: TRBV30; D gene: -; J gene: TRBJ2-6; CDR3 length: 15; clone size: -; CDR3 protein: CAWSAGSRGANVLTF; CDR3 DNA: TGTGCCTGGAGTGCCGGGAGCCGGGGGGCCAACGTCCTGACTTTC
V gene: TRBV20-1; D gene: -; J gene: TRBJ1-2; CDR3 length: 10; clone size: -; CDR3 protein: CSARVYGYTF; CDR3 DNA: TGCAGTGCTAGGGTCTATGGCTACACCTTC
V gene: TRBV4-2; D gene: -; J gene: TRBJ1-2; CDR3 length: 14; clone size: once; CDR3 protein: CASSQVGFNYGYTF; CDR3 DNA: TGTGCCAGCAGCCAAGTCGGCTTTAACTATGGCTACACCTTC